The T cell receptor (beta chain) under discussion was sequenced for a study of T cells in Graves' hyperthyroidism and ophthalmopathy. This clonotype was seen a few times. The CDR3 has 13 residues. V was trimmed by 5 bases and J by 6 bases, leaving 12 bases between them. CDR1 is MNHNS and CDR2 is SASEGT in the germline V gene. From RNA transcripts, TCR beta CDR3 regions were amplified. TCR CDR3 regions were first amplified by RT-PCR with HTBI primers. Via MiXCR, TCRdb re-called the multiplex PCR reads, giving one row per CDR3 protein. The sample yields about 690,000 distinct CDR3 sequences, approximately 15% seen once.

The TCR was taken from a man between 45 and 60 years old with Graves' hyperthyroidism. The chain joins TRBV6-1 to TRBJ2-3; D is unclear. The sample taken for sequencing was blood. The CDR3 is CASSFLLADTQYF. The CDR3 nucleotides are TGTGCCAGCAGTTTTCTTTTGGCGGATACGCAGTATTTT.